This TCR beta chain was documented in a study of blood T cell repertoires in COVID-19. Study as a whole: Whether acute or convalescent, the COVID-19 samples came from the United States, Italy and Spain. From T cells, B-cell-depleted T cells, or PBMCs came the material, which was cDNA or gDNA.

Authors' analysis steps: Amplification of reference gene primers provided the estimated nucleated cell counts. Profiling relied on immunoSEQ multiplex PCR, and the TCRdb table lists in-frame clones only, not all of them. That table is the source of V, J and clone size, and D and trimming were worked out from the DNA. The sample shows about 60,000 clones, around 82% of them seen only once. This CDR3 has 12 amino acids. The germline CDR1 and CDR2 sequences are LGHDT and YNNKEL (reference sequence). The V gene lost 1 base and the J gene lost 5 bases, with 4 bases spanning the gap. The sequence was obtained from an elderly woman with acute or convalescent COVID-19. This rearrangement joins TRBV3-1 (or the pseudogene TRBV3-2) to TRBJ2-3; D gene ambiguous. The sequenced sample consisted of peripheral blood. DNA of the CDR3: TGTGCCAGCAGCCAAGGAGGAGATACGCAGTATTTT. Its protein product is CASSQGGDTQYF.